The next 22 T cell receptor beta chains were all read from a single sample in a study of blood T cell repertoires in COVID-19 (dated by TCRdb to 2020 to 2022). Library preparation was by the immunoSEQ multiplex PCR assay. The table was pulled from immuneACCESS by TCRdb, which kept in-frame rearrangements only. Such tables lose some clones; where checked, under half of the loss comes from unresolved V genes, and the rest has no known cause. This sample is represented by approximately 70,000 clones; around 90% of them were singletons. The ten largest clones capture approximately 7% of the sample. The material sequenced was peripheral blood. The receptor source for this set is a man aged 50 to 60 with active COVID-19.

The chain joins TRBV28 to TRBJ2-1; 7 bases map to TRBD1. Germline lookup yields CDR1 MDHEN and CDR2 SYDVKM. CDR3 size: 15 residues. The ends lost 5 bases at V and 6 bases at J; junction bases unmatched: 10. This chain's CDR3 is CASSPTDRDGNEQFF. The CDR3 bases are TGTGCCAGCAGTCCGACAGACAGGGATGGCAATGAGCAGTTCTTC.

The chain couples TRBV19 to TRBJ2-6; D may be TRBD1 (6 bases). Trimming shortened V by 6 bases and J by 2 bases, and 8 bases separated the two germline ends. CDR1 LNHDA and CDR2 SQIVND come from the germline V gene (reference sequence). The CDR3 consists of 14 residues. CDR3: CASRAGAGANVLTF. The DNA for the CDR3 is TGTGCCAGTAGGGCAGGGGCTGGGGCCAACGTCCTGACTTTC.

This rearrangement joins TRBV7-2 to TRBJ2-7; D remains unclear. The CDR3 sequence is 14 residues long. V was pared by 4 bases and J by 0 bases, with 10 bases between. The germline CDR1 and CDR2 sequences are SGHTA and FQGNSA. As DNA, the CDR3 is TGTGCCAGCAGCTCGACTCTCCGCTCCTACGAGCAGTACTTC. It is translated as CASSSTLRSYEQYF. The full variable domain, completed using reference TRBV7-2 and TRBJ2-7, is GAGVSQSPSNKVTEKGKDVELRCDPISGHTALYWYRQSLGQGLEFLIYFQGNSAPDKSGLPSDRFSAERTGGSVSTLTIQRTQQEDSAVYLCASSSTLRSYEQYFGPGTRLTVT.

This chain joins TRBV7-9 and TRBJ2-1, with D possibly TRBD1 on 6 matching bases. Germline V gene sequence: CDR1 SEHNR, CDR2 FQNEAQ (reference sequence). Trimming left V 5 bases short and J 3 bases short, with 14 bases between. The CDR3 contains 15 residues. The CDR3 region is CASSPPGHHYNEQFF. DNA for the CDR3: TGTGCCAGCAGCCCTCCGGGACACCACTACAATGAGCAGTTCTTC.

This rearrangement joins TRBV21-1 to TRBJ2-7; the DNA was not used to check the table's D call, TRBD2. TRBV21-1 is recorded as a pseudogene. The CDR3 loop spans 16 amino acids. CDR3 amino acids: CASSLSGGQSSYEQYF. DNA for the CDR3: TGTGCCAGCAGCCTTAGCGGGGGCCAGAGCTCCTACGAGCAGTACTTC.

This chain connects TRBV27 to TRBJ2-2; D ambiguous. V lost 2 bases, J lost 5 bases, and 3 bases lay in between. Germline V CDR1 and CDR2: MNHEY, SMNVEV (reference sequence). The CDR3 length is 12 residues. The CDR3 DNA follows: TGTGCCAGCAGTTTACAAACCGGGGAGCTGTTTTTT. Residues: CASSLQTGELFF.

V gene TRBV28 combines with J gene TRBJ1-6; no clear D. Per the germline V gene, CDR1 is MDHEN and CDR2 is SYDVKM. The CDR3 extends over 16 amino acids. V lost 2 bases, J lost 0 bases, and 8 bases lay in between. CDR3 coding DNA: TGTGCCAGCAGTTTAGGGGAGGGCTCCTATAATTCACCCCTCCACTTT. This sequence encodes CASSLGEGSYNSPLHF. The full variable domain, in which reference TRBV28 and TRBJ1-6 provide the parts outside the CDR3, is DVKVTQSSRYLVKRTGEKVFLECVQDMDHENMFWYRQDPGLGLRLIYFSYDVKMKEKGDIPEGYSVSREKKERFSLILESASTNQTSMYLCASSLGEGSYNSPLHFGNGTRLTVT.

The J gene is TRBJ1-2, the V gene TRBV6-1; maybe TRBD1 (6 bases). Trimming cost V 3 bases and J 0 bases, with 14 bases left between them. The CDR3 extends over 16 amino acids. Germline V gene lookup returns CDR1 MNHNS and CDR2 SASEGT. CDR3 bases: TGTGCCAGCAGTGATCGTCGACAGGTAGCTAACTATGGCTACACCTTC. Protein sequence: CASSDRRQVANYGYTF.

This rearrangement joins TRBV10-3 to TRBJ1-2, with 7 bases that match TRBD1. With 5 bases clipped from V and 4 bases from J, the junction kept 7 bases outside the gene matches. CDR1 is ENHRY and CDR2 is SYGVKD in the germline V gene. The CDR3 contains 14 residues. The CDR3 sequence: CAISRGTDSYGYTF. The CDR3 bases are TGTGCCATCAGTCGAGGGACAGACAGCTATGGCTACACCTTC.

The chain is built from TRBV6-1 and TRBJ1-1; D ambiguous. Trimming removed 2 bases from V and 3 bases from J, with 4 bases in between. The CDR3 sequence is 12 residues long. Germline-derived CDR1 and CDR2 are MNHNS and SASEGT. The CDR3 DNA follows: TGTGCCAGCAGTGAACGTTACACTGAAGCTTTCTTT. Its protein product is CASSERYTEAFF.

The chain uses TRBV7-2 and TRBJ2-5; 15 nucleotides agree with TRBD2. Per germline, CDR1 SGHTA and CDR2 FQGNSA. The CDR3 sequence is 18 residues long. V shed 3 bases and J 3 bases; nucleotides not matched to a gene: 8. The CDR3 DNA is TGTGCCAGCAGCTTCGCGGGGACTAGCGGGGGGCGAAAAGAGACCCAGTACTTC. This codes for CASSFAGTSGGRKETQYF.

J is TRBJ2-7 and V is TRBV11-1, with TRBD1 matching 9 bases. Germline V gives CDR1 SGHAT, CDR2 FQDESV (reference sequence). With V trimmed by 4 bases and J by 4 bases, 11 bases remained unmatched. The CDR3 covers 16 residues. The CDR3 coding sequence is TGTGCCAGCAGCTCGCCCTGGGACAGGGATTCGTACGAGCAGTACTTC. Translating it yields CASSSPWDRDSYEQYF.

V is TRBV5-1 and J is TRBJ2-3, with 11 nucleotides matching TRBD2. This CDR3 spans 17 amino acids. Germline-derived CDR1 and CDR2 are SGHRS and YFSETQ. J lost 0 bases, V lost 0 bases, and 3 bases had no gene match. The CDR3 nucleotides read TGCGCCAGCAGCTTGGCACTAGCGGGAGCTAGCACAGATACGCAGTATTTT. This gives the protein CASSLALAGASTDTQYF.

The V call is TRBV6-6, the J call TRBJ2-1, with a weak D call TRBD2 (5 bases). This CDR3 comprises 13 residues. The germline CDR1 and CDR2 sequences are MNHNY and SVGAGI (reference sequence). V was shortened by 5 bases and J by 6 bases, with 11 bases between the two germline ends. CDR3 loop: CASSQLASNEQFF. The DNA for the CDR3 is TGTGCCAGCAGTCAGCTAGCTAGCAATGAGCAGTTCTTC.

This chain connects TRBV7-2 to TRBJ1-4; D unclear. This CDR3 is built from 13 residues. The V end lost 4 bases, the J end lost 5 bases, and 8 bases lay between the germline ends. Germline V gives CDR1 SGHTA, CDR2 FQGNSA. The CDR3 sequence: CASSSRGNEKLFF. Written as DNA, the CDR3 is TGTGCCAGCAGCTCGCGAGGGAATGAAAAACTGTTTTTT.

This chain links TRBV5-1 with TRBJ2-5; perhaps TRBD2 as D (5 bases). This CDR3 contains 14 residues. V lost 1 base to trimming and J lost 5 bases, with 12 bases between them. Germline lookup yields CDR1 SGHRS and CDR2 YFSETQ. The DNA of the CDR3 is TGCGCCAGCAGCTTGCGTTTGGAGGCGGAGACCCAGTACTTC. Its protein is CASSLRLEAETQYF.

CDR3: CAWIAGQGNTIYF. The DNA for the CDR3 is TGTGCCTGGATCGCAGGACAGGGAAACACCATATATTTT. This chain uses TRBV30 with TRBJ1-3; D is possibly TRBD1 (6 bases). The CDR3 covers 13 residues. V dropped 4 bases and J dropped 4 bases, with 11 bases sitting between them. Germline CDR1 is GTSNPN and CDR2 is SVGIG (reference sequence).

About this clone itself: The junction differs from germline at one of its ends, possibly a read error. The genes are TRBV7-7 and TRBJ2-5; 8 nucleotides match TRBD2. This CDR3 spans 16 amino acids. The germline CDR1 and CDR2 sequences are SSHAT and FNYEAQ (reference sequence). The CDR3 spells CASNPGRGGAGETQYF. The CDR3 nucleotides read TGTGCTAGCAACCCCGGACGGGGGGGGGCCGGAGAGACCCAGTACTTC.

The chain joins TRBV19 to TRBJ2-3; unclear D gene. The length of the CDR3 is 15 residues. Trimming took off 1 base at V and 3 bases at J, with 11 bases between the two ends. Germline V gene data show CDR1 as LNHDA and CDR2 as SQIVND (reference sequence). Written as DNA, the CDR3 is TGTGCCAGTAGTATAGCAGGTCAGGCGACAGATACGCAGTATTTT. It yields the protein CASSIAGQATDTQYF.

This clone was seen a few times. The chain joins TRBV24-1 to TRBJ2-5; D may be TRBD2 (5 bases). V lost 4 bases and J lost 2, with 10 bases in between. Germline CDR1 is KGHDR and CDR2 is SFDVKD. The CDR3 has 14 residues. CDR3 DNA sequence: TGTGCCACCAGTGAAGCGGACGGACAAGAGACCCAGTACTTC. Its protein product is CATSEADGQETQYF.

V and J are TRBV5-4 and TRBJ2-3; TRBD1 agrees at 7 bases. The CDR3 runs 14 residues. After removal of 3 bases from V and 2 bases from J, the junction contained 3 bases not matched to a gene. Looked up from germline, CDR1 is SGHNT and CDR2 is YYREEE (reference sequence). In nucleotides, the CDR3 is TGTGCCAGCAGCTCCGGACAGGACACAGATACGCAGTATTTT. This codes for CASSSGQDTDTQYF.

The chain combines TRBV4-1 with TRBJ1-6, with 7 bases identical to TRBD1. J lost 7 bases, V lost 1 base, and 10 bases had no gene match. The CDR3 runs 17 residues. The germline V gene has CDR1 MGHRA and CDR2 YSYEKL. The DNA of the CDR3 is TGCGCCAGCAGCCAAGGGGTCCTGACAGGGAGGAATTCACCCCTCCACTTT. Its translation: CASSQGVLTGRNSPLHF.